These 4 T cell receptor beta chains were sequenced from one sample in a study of blood T cells in healthy people across ages. Next came a second PCR, run for about 7 to 11 cycles, which used a sample-barcoded 5' primer along with a J-beta primer mix. TCRdb called the 5' RACE reads again in MiXCR, with one record for every CDR3 protein. The sample has approximately 800,000 distinct CDR3 sequences, less than 80% seen once. The sequencing input was blood. These receptors all come from a man aged 30-40 years in good health.

The chain couples TRBV20-1 to TRBJ2-1; the match to TRBD2 covers 10 bases. Germline-derived CDR1 and CDR2 are DFQATT and SNEGSKA (reference sequence). CDR3 length: 16 residues. Trimming removed 6 bases from V and 8 bases from J; junction bases left unmatched: 16. The chain's CDR3 is CSALNVGSGGKDEQFF. CDR3 in DNA: TGCAGTGCCCTGAATGTGGGTAGCGGGGGGAAGGATGAGCAGTTCTTC.

V is TRBV21-1 and J is TRBJ2-5; TRBD1, the table's D call, was not compared with the DNA. TRBV21-1 is classified as a pseudogene. The CDR3 has 16 amino acids. The DNA of the CDR3 is TGTGCCAGCAGCAAAGTAATAGGACAGGGGGAAGAGACCCAGTACTTC. Encoded protein: CASSKVIGQGEETQYF.

The V gene is TRBV20-1, the J gene TRBJ2-5; TRBD2 matches at 9 bases. CDR1 is DFQATT, CDR2 SNEGSKA, per germline (reference sequence). This CDR3 contains 17 residues. The trim removed 1 base at V and 1 base at J, leaving 10 bases unmatched. Written as DNA, the CDR3 is TGCAGTGCTAGAGGCAAGCGGCTAGCGGGAACCCAAGAGACCCAGTACTTC. Its protein is CSARGKRLAGTQETQYF.

The chain employs TRBV20-1 and TRBJ2-5; 12 nucleotides line up with TRBD2. The ends lost 1 base at V and 0 bases at J; junction bases unmatched: 3. This CDR3 has 16 amino acids. Germline CDR1 DFQATT, CDR2 SNEGSKA (reference sequence). CDR3 DNA: TGCAGTGCTAGAGCGCTAGCGGGGGGGAACCAAGAGACCCAGTACTTC. Translating gives CSARALAGGNQETQYF.